This is a list of T cell receptor beta chains from one sample in a study of blood T cell repertoires in COVID-19. Assay used: immunoSEQ multiplex PCR; TCRdb lists only in-frame clones, some missing. The profile covers over 150,000 clones, with 75% to 85% appearing a single time and 13% taken by the ten largest. Specimen: peripheral blood. The source of these receptors is a human donor in a cohort sampled during active COVID-19. Each CDR3 is given with its conserved first and last residue. A D gene is named only where the DNA matches it firmly.

TRBV28,TRBD1,TRBJ1-3,CASSTPTGRTGNTIYF
TRBV18,-,TRBJ2-3,CASSQNRDTQYF
TRBV30,-,TRBJ2-3,CAWSPPGILTDTQYF
TRBV13,TRBD2,TRBJ2-7,CASSPPGGRNNEQYF
TRBV5-1,-,TRBJ1-2,CASSLDNNYGYTF
TRBV25-1,-,TRBJ2-7,CASSGTPTYEQYF
TRBV11-2,-,TRBJ2-7,CASSLAPGHNYEQYF
TRBV21-1,-,TRBJ2-1,CASRPLPGKFDRWDEQFF
TRBV29-1,TRBD2,TRBJ2-2,CSVGGLAGATGELFF
TRBV19,TRBD1,TRBJ1-4,CASSINQGQREKLFF